These 10 T cell receptor beta chains originate from one sample sequenced in a study of T cell responses to AZD1222 COVID-19 vaccine. Assay used: immunoSEQ multiplex PCR; TCRdb lists only in-frame clones, some missing. The sample comprises 150,000 to 160,000 clones, more than 85% of which are singletons, and over 1.2% rests with the top ten. The source was peripheral blood, collected 28 days after the second AZD1222 dose. These TCRs come from an adult who received the AZD1222 COVID-19 vaccine.

The rearrangement links TRBV9 to TRBJ1-1; D remains ambiguous. The length of the CDR3 is 15 residues. Germline CDR1 reads SGDLS; CDR2 reads YYNGEE. Trimming took 0 bases from V and 4 from J, leaving 13 bases between them. CDR3 nucleotide sequence: TGTGCCAGCAGCGTAGATCCGGGTCGGAGCACTGAAGCTTTCTTT. Protein sequence: CASSVDPGRSTEAFF. The full variable domain, completed using reference TRBV9 and TRBJ1-1, is DSGVTQTPKHLITATGQRVTLRCSPRSGDLSVYWYQQSLDQGLQFLIQYYNGEERAKGNILERFSAQQFPDLHSELNLSSLELGDSALYFCASSVDPGRSTEAFFGQGTRLTVV.

This chain uses TRBV24-1 with TRBJ2-1; TRBD2 agrees at 8 bases. Germline V CDR1 and CDR2: KGHDR, SFDVKD. J was trimmed by 10 bases and V by 6 bases; bases with no gene match: 7. The CDR3 loop spans 13 amino acids. This chain's CDR3 is CATSSAGGNEQFF. CDR3 DNA sequence: TGTGCCACCAGTAGTGCGGGGGGAAACGAGCAGTTCTTC.

This chain joins TRBV28 and TRBJ2-1; possibly TRBD2 for D (7 bases). Germline-derived CDR1 and CDR2 are MDHEN and SYDVKM. Trimming took 6 bases from V and 7 from J, leaving 19 bases between them. The CDR3 has 15 amino acids. The CDR3 spells CASRRGGLAENEQFF. CDR3 nucleotides: TGTGCCAGCAGGAGAGGGGGGCTAGCGGAAAATGAGCAGTTCTTC.

This sequence joins TRBV7-2 and TRBJ1-2, with D perhaps matching TRBD1 (5 bases). The CDR3 is 15 amino acids. CDR1 is SGHTA and CDR2 is FQGNSA in the germline V gene. Trimming cost V 5 bases and J 2 bases, with 15 bases left between them. The CDR3 DNA reads TGTGCCAGCAGCCCCAATGGCGGGGGGAACTATGGCTACACCTTC. It yields the protein CASSPNGGGNYGYTF.

This clone was seen only once. This chain uses TRBV2 with TRBJ2-7; a possible D gene is TRBD2 (6 bases). The CDR3 extends over 15 amino acids. Deletions cut 2 bases from V and 2 bases from J, with 13 bases between. CDR1 is SNHLY and CDR2 is FYNNEI in the germline V gene. DNA for the CDR3: TGTGCCAGCAGTGAATTTGGCGGGGCCGCCTACGAGCAGTACTTC. Protein sequence: CASSEFGGAAYEQYF.

The V call is TRBV19, the J call TRBJ2-3; 10 nucleotides match TRBD2. The germline V gene encodes CDR1 LNHDA and CDR2 SQIVND (reference sequence). Germline trimming cut 7 bases from V and 3 bases from J; bases unmatched to any gene: 7. The length of the CDR3 is 15 residues. The CDR3 reads CASNLSGRRTDTQYF. The CDR3 nucleotides read TGTGCCAGTAACCTTAGCGGGAGGCGTACAGATACGCAGTATTTT.

The DNA of the CDR3 is TGCGCCAGCAGCTTGGTTCCAACAGGGGCCACAGATACGCAGTATTTT. Amino acid sequence: CASSLVPTGATDTQYF. V gene TRBV5-1 combines with J gene TRBJ2-3; 7 bases are a match to TRBD1. CDR1 is SGHRS, CDR2 YFSETQ, per germline. There are 16 residues in the CDR3. V lost 0 bases and J lost 2; bases outside the gene matches: 6.

Only a few counts were recorded for this clone. This chain connects TRBV9 to TRBJ1-1; 8 bases are a match to TRBD1. This CDR3 has 14 residues. V was clipped by 3 bases and J by 6 bases; unmatched bases: 7. CDR1 and CDR2 from the germline V gene are SGDLS and YYNGEE. The CDR3 DNA reads as TGTGCCAGCAGCGAGGCGGGACAGGTCTCTGAAGCTTTCTTT. It codes for CASSEAGQVSEAFF.

The chain employs TRBV13 and TRBJ1-1; TRBD1 aligns across 9 bases. CDR1 is PRHDT and CDR2 is FYEKMQ in the germline V gene (reference sequence). The CDR3 is 15 residues long. With V trimmed by 5 bases and J by 5 bases, 9 bases remained unmatched. The CDR3 nucleotides read TGTGCCAGCAGCCAGGGACAGGGATCGGGAACTGAAGCTTTCTTT. As protein: CASSQGQGSGTEAFF.

The rearrangement links TRBV6-7 to TRBJ2-3; either TRBD1 or TRBD2 may fit D (5 bases each). TRBV6-7 is noted as an ORF with a role that remains uncertain. The CDR3 extends over 18 amino acids. V shed 0 bases and J shed 3 bases, with 19 bases lying between them. The CDR3 coding sequence is TGTGCCAGCAGTTACTCGTTGGCAGAGAGAGGGGAGACAGATACGCAGTATTTT. Its translation is CASSYSLAERGETDTQYF.